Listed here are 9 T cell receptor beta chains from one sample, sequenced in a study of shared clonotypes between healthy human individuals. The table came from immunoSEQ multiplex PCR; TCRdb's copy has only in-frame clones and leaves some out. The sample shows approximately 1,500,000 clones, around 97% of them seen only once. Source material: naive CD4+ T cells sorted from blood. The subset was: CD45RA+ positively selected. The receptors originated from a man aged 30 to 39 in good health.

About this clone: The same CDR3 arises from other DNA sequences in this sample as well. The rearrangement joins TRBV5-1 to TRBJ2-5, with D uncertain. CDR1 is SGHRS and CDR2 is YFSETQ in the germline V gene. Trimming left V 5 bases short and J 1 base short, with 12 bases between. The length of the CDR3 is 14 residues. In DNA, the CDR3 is TGCGCCAGCAGGCCAGGCGGCCTCCAAGAGACCCAGTACTTC. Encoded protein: CASRPGGLQETQYF. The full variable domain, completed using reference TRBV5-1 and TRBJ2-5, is KAGVTQTPRYLIKTRGQQVTLSCSPISGHRSVSWYQQTPGQGLQFLFEYFSETQRNKGNFPGRFSGRQFSNSRSEMNVSTLELGDSALYLCASRPGGLQETQYFGPGTRLLVL.

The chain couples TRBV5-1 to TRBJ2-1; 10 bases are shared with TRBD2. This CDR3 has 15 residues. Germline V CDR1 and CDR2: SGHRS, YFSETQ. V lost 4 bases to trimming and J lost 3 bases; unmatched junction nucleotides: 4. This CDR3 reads CASSKGLADYNEQFF. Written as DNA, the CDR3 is TGCGCCAGCAGCAAAGGACTAGCGGACTACAATGAGCAGTTCTTC.

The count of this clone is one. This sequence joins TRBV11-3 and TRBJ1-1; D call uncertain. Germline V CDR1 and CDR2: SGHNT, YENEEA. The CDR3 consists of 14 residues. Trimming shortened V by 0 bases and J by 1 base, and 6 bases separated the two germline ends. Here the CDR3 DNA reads TGTGCCAGCAGCTTAGATGGTAAGAACACTGAAGCTTTCTTT. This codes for CASSLDGKNTEAFF.

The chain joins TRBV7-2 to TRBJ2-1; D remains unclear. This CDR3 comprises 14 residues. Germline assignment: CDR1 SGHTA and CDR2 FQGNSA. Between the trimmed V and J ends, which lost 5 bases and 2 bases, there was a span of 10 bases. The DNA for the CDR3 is TGTGCCAGCAGCCTAAGACGGACCTACAATGAGCAGTTCTTC. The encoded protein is CASSLRRTYNEQFF.

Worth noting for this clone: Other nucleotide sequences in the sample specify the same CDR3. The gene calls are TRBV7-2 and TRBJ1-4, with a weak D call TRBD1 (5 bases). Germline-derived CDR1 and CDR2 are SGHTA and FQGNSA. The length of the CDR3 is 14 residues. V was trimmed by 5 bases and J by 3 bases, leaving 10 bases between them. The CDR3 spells CASSLRGPNEKLFF. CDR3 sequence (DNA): TGTGCCAGCAGCCTGCGGGGCCCTAATGAAAAACTGTTTTTT.

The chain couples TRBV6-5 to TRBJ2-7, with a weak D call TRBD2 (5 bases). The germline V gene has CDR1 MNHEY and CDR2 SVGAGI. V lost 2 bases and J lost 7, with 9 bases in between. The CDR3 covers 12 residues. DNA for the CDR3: TGTGCCAGCAGTTACCCCACGGGGGAGCAGTACTTC. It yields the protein CASSYPTGEQYF.

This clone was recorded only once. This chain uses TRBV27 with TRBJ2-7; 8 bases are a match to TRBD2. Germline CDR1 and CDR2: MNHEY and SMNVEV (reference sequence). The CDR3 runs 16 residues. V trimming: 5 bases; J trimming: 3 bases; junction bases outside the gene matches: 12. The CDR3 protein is CASSPRGLVPFYEQYF. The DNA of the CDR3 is TGTGCCAGCAGTCCACGGGGACTAGTCCCCTTCTACGAGCAGTACTTC.

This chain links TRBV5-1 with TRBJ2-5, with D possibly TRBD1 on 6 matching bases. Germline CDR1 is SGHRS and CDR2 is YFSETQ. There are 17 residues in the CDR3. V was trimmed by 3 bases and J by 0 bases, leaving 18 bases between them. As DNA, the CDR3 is TGCGCCAGCAGCTCCGGCGCTGGACAGTTGTACCAAGAGACCCAGTACTTC. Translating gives CASSSGAGQLYQETQYF. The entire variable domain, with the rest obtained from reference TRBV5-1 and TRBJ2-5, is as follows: KAGVTQTPRYLIKTRGQQVTLSCSPISGHRSVSWYQQTPGQGLQFLFEYFSETQRNKGNFPGRFSGRQFSNSRSEMNVSTLELGDSALYLCASSSGAGQLYQETQYFGPGTRLLVL.

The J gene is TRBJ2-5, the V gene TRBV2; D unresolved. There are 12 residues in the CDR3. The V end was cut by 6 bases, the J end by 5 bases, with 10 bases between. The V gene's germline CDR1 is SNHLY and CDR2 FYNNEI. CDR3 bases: TGTGCCAGCAGAAGTGGAGCGGAGACCCAGTACTTC. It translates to CASRSGAETQYF.